This T cell receptor beta chain was identified during a study of blood T cell repertoires in COVID-19. Overall study context: There were acute and convalescent COVID-19 samples, and they came from the United States, Italy and Spain. PBMCs, B-cell-depleted T cells, or T cells were the source of the cDNA or gDNA that made up the material.

The length of the CDR3 is 17 residues. Germline loops: CDR1 MNHEY, CDR2 SVGEGT. V lost 4 bases, J lost 0 bases, and 13 bases lay in between. This clone turned up a few times. As processed by the authors: Amplification of reference gene primers provided the estimated nucleated cell counts. TCRdb keeps only in-frame clones here, not all; method: immunoSEQ multiplex PCR. D and trimming come from the DNA, and the V and J calls and clone size come from that table. In the table there are over 150,000 clones, over 70% of which are singletons. The sample taken for sequencing was peripheral blood. The chain carries TRBV6-2 or TRBV6-3 and TRBJ2-6, with a tentative D call TRBD2 (5 bases). This receptor was identified in a woman in her seventies who had recovered from COVID-19. CDR3: CASSSGRWSSGANVLTF. The CDR3 nucleotides are TGTGCCAGCAGTTCGGGGAGATGGAGCTCTGGGGCCAACGTCCTGACTTTC.